The 7 T cell receptor beta chains below come from one sample, sequenced in a study of blood T cell repertoires in COVID-19. Profiling relied on immunoSEQ multiplex PCR, and the TCRdb table lists in-frame clones only, not all of them. This sample has 270,000 or so clones; roughly 85% occur once, and the top ten carry roughly 3.1%. Specimen: peripheral blood. All receptors derive from a woman aged 18-29 years with acute or convalescent COVID-19.

This chain connects TRBV9 to TRBJ2-7; D is possibly TRBD1 (5 bases). The germline V and J ends were trimmed by 3 bases and 4 bases, with 14 bases remaining between them. The CDR3 consists of 14 residues. Per the germline V gene, CDR1 is SGDLS and CDR2 is YYNGEE. CDR3 loop: CASSDGDRLYEQYF. CDR3 bases: TGTGCCAGCAGCGACGGAGACAGACTGTACGAGCAGTACTTC.

The V and J genes are TRBV20-1 and TRBJ2-2; D is unresolved. Per the germline V gene, CDR1 is DFQATT and CDR2 is SNEGSKA (reference sequence). V was shortened by 3 bases and J by 6 bases, with 5 bases between the two germline ends. The CDR3 covers 11 residues. As DNA, the CDR3 is TGCAGTGCTAGCCCCGCCGGGGAGCTGTTTTTT. It translates to CSASPAGELFF.

Only a few counts were recorded for this clone. The gene calls are TRBV12-3 or TRBV12-4 and TRBJ1-1; D may be TRBD1 (6 bases). This CDR3 comprises 13 residues. The V end lost 7 bases, the J end lost 3 bases, and 12 bases lay between the germline ends. The CDR3 loop reads CASTPDSYTEAFF. CDR3 DNA: TGTGCCAGCACCCCGGACAGTTACACTGAAGCTTTCTTT.

The chain carries TRBV6-5 and TRBJ2-5; no clear D gene. Germline V gene data show CDR1 as MNHEY and CDR2 as SVGAGI. This CDR3 is built from 15 residues. The germline V and J ends were trimmed by 0 bases and 1 base, with 9 bases remaining between them. In nucleotides, the CDR3 is TGTGCCAGCAGTTACTCGTTGTCAGGCCAAGAGACCCAGTACTTC. Translation: CASSYSLSGQETQYF.

The DNA for the CDR3 is TGTGCCAGCACCTCGGGGGGTACTGGAAACACCATATATTTT. Translating gives CASTSGGTGNTIYF. The chain joins TRBV28 to TRBJ1-3, with a tentative D call TRBD1 (5 bases). The CDR3 runs to 14 residues. Trimming pared 7 bases from V and 2 bases from J, leaving 12 bases between. Germline CDR1 MDHEN, CDR2 SYDVKM.

The rearrangement links TRBV5-5 to TRBJ2-1; D uncertain. V dropped 0 bases and J dropped 3 bases, with 4 bases sitting between them. The CDR3 length is 13 residues. Germline lookup yields CDR1 SGHKS and CDR2 YYEKEE (reference sequence). CDR3 sequence: CASSLDSYNEQFF. The CDR3 bases are TGTGCCAGCAGCTTGGACAGCTACAATGAGCAGTTCTTC. The full variable domain, with the rest looked up from reference TRBV5-5 and TRBJ2-1, is DAGVTQSPTHLIKTRGQQVTLRCSPISGHKSVSWYQQVLGQGPQFIFQYYEKEERGRGNFPDRFSARQFPNYSSELNVNALLLGDSALYLCASSLDSYNEQFFGPGTRLTVL.

The rearrangement links TRBV10-3 to TRBJ2-1; D is perhaps TRBD2 (5 bases). Germline CDR1 ENHRY, CDR2 SYGVKD. V lost 0 bases and J 8 bases, leaving 8 bases between the germline ends. The CDR3 runs 13 residues. In DNA form, the CDR3 reads TGTGCCATCAGTGAGTCAAGCGGTGATGAGCAGTTCTTC. Translation: CAISESSGDEQFF.